The 9 T cell receptor beta chains below were found in one sample sequenced in a study of Graves' ophthalmopathy and Graves' hyperthyroidism. RNA served as the template for amplifying TCR beta CDR3 regions. HTBI primers were used in a first-round RT-PCR, which preceded a second-round multiplex PCR. MiXCR, applied by TCRdb to the multiplex PCR reads, yields one record per CDR3 protein. The table records roughly 160,000 distinct CDR3 sequences, 30% to 45% of them present only once. The sequencing input was peripheral blood. The receptors stem from a woman in her forties with Graves' ophthalmopathy.

The chain links TRBV6-2 or TRBV6-3 to TRBJ2-5; perhaps TRBD2 as D (6 bases). The CDR3 contains 15 residues. V dropped 1 base and J dropped 4 bases, with 13 bases sitting between them. CDR1 and CDR2 from the germline V gene are MNHEY and SVGEGT. The CDR3 region has the DNA TGTGCCAGCAGTTACTTCGGGAGAAAGGGAGAGACCCAGTACTTC. Encoded protein: CASSYFGRKGETQYF.

The sample holds a few counts of this clonotype. The V call is TRBV6-2 or TRBV6-3, the J call TRBJ2-5; D may match TRBD1 or TRBD2 (5 bases each). The ends were cut back, 2 bases at V and 1 base at J, with 17 bases in the middle. CDR1 MNHEY and CDR2 SVGEGT come from the germline V gene. The CDR3 consists of 17 residues. The CDR3 here is CASSYRVGRRGQETQYF. CDR3 nucleotide sequence: TGTGCCAGCAGTTACAGGGTGGGACGGCGAGGCCAAGAGACCCAGTACTTC.

This clonotype was counted a single time. The chain links TRBV6-2 or TRBV6-3 to TRBJ1-2; perhaps TRBD1 as D (5 bases). The CDR3 length is 17 residues. CDR1 is MNHEY and CDR2 is SVGEGT in the germline V gene. V was cut by 5 bases and J by 4 bases, with 23 bases left in between. The CDR3 protein is CASSPIVRAGTIYGYTF. In nucleotides, the CDR3 is TGTGCCAGCAGTCCAATAGTCCGGGCAGGGACTATCTATGGCTACACCTTC.

This clonotype was seen a handful of times. This chain uses TRBV6-2 or TRBV6-3 with TRBJ2-7; TRBD1 or TRBD2 may be the D gene (5 bases each). The CDR3 extends over 14 amino acids. The germline V gene has CDR1 MNHEY and CDR2 SVGEGT. The ends were cut back, 6 bases at V and 2 bases at J, with 14 bases in the middle. The CDR3 DNA is TGTGCCAGCAGCCCCTTTGGGGGACCCTACGAGCAGTACTTC. This gives the protein CASSPFGGPYEQYF.

The chain uses TRBV11-2 and TRBJ1-6; D is unclear. Trimming cost V 0 bases and J 8 bases, with 8 bases left between them. CDR3 length: 14 amino acids. Germline values: CDR1 SGHAT, CDR2 FQNNGV. The CDR3 sequence: CASSLDFLYSPLHF. In nucleotides, the CDR3 is TGTGCCAGCAGCTTAGATTTCCTTTATTCACCCCTCCACTTT.

This clonotype was seen at least ten times. CDR3 sequence (DNA): TGTGCCAGCAGTCCAATGGGACCGATCTCTGGAAACACCATATATTTT. Translating it yields CASSPMGPISGNTIYF. This rearrangement joins TRBV28 to TRBJ1-3, with a weak D call TRBD1 (5 bases). Germline CDR1 and CDR2: MDHEN and SYDVKM. There are 16 residues in the CDR3. V shed 5 bases and J shed 0 bases, with 14 bases lying between them.

This clonotype occurred many times. The chain combines TRBV5-1 with TRBJ1-3; no reliable D call. This CDR3 is 13 amino acids long. Germline CDR1 is SGHRS and CDR2 is YFSETQ. Trimming cost V 2 bases and J 8 bases, with 11 bases left between them. CDR3 loop: CASSFQEGDTIYF. The CDR3 region has the DNA TGCGCCAGCAGCTTCCAGGAAGGAGACACCATATATTTT.

This chain uses TRBV7-2 with TRBJ2-7; the match to TRBD2 covers 10 bases. Looked up from germline, CDR1 is SGHTA and CDR2 is FQGNSA. V lost 6 bases to trimming and J lost 5 bases; unmatched junction nucleotides: 7. This CDR3 spans 14 amino acids. The DNA of the CDR3 is TGTGCCAGCAGGCCTACTAGCGGGGCTCACGAGCAGTACTTC. It is translated as CASRPTSGAHEQYF. Looking up the rest from reference TRBV7-2 and TRBJ2-7 gives the full variable domain: GAGVSQSPSNKVTEKGKDVELRCDPISGHTALYWYRQSLGQGLEFLIYFQGNSAPDKSGLPSDRFSAERTGGSVSTLTIQRTQQEDSAVYLCASRPTSGAHEQYFGPGTRLTVT.

This clonotype was found many times. The chain employs TRBV28 and TRBJ2-2, with 9 bases lining up with TRBD1. From germline, CDR1 is MDHEN and CDR2 SYDVKM. The CDR3 covers 15 residues. V was pared by 6 bases and J by 0 bases, with 2 bases of the junction left unmatched. The chain's CDR3 is CASSWTGANTGELFF. In DNA form, the CDR3 reads TGTGCCAGCAGCTGGACAGGGGCGAACACCGGGGAGCTGTTTTTT.